The T cell receptor (beta chain) described here comes from a study of cytomegalovirus exposure and HLA in healthy donors. Study-wide results and caveats: Researchers reported from a later analysis that most CMV-associated TCR beta chains appeared HLA-restricted.

Healthy individuals who donated bone marrow served as the donors. To note about this clone: The antigen is unknown.

The V end lost 5 bases, the J end lost 4 bases, and 14 bases lay between the germline ends. Germline V gene sequence: CDR1 SGHVS, CDR2 FNYEAQ. The CDR3 is made up of 14 amino acids. A multiplex PCR was run with 60 Vbeta primers and 13 Jbeta primers. Clones were sequenced by immunoSEQ multiplex PCR, and TCRdb holds only the in-frame ones, with some missing. The table records approximately 150,000 clones, around 75% of them present only once. Sequences were obtained from PBMCs. The TCR sequence derives from a woman aged 30 to 39 in good health and CMV-seronegative. The rearrangement uses TRBV7-6 and TRBJ1-2, with D maybe TRBD1 (5 bases). The CDR3 DNA follows: TGTGCCAGCAGCCCCCTTGGGGGGTCCTATGGCTACACCTTC. It yields the protein CASSPLGGSYGYTF.